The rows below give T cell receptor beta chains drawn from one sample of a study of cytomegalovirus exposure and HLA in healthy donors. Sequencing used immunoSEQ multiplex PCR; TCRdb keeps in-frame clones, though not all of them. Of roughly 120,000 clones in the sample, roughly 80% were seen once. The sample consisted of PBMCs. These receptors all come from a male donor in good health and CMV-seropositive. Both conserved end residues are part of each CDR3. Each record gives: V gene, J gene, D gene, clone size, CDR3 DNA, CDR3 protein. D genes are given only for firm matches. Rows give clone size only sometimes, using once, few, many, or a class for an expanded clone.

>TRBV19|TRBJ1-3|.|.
TGTGCCAGTAGTCCCGATGGTAGCTCTGGAAACACCATATATTTT
CASSPDGSSGNTIYF
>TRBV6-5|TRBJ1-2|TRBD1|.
TGTGCCAGCACCCTGACAGGGGGCGTCTATGGCTACACCTTC
CASTLTGGVYGYTF
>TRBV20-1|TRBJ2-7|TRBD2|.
TGCAGTCCCAGGACCCGGGGGGGGCAGTACTTC
CSPRTRGGQYF
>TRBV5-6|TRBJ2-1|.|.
TGTGCCAGCAGCTTGGTCAGGGGAGTGGGTGAGCAGTTCTTC
CASSLVRGVGEQFF
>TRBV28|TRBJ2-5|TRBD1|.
TGTGCCAGCAGGAGACAGGGGGCAAGGGCGACCCAGTACTTC
CASRRQGARATQYF
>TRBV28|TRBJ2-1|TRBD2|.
TGTGCCAGCAGGGGCAGCGGGAGCTCCTACAATGAGCAGTTCTTC
CASRGSGSSYNEQFF
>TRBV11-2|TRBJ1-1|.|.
TGTGCCAGCAGCTTAGTTCGAGAGACACAATGGAACACTGAAGCTTTCTTT
CASSLVRETQWNTEAFF
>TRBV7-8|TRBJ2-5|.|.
TGTGCCAGCAGCTTACCTAGATATCAAGAGACCCAGTACTTC
CASSLPRYQETQYF
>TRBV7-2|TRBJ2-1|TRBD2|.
TGTGCCACCACTAGCGCCAACAATGAGCAGTTCTTC
CATTSANNEQFF
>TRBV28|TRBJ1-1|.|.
TGTGCCAGCAGGGGTGGGGGGATCCCGGAAGCTTTCTTT
CASRGGGIPEAFF
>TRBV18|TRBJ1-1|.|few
TGTGCCAGCTCCTCCGAGGGTGGTGCTGAAGCTTTCTTT
CASSSEGGAEAFF
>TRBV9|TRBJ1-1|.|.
TGTGCCAGCAGCGGAGTGAGTTCTGCTGAAGCTTTCTTT
CASSGVSSAEAFF
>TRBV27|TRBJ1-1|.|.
TGTGCCAGTGGGGCCTTATACACTGAAGCTTTCTTT
CASGALYTEAFF
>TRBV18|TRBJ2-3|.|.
TGTGCCAGCTCACGGCAGGCCAGCACAGATACGCAGTATTTT
CASSRQASTDTQYF
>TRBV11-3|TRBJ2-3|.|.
TGTGCCAGCAGCTTAGAATTTCAGGCCCCTTCTTTT
CASSLEFQAPSF
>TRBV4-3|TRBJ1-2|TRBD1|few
TGCGCCAGCAGCCAAGCGGGGACAGCTTATGGCTACACCTTC
CASSQAGTAYGYTF
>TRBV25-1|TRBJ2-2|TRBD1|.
TGTGCCAGCAGTGGGTATGGACAGGGTCGGACCGGGGAGCTGTTTTTT
CASSGYGQGRTGELFF
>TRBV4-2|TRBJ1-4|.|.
TGTGCCAGCAGCCAAGAGAAGGGGAGGGGGAATGAAAAACTGTTTTTT
CASSQEKGRGNEKLFF
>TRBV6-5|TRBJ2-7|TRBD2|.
TGTGCCAGCAGCCGCACTAGCGATCCCTCCTACGAGCAGTACTTC
CASSRTSDPSYEQYF
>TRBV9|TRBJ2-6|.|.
TGTGCCAGCAGCTCTACTTTGGGGAGCCCTTCTGGGGCCAACGTCCTGACTTTC
CASSSTLGSPSGANVLTF
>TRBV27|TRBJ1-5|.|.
TGTGCCAGCAGCTCAGATATCGACAGGAGAAATCAGCCCCAGCATTTT
CASSSDIDRRNQPQHF
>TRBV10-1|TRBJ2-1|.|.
TGCGCCAACACGACACGGTACAATGAGCAGTTCTTC
CANTTRYNEQFF
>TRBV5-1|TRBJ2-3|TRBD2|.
TGCGCCAGCAGCTCGGCCCGGGGGGATACAGATACGCAGTATTTT
CASSSARGDTDTQYF
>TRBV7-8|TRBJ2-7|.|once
TGTGCCAGCAGCTCCAGGATTAGCTCCTACGAGCAGTACTTC
CASSSRISSYEQYF
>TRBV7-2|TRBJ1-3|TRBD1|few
TGTGCCAGCAGCCCACAGGGGGGCCGTGGAAACACCATATATTTT
CASSPQGGRGNTIYF
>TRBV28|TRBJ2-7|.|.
TGTGCCAGCAGTTTAACCCTGCAGGGGGGCGAGCAGTACTTC
CASSLTLQGGEQYF
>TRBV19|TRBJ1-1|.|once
TGTGCCAGTAGTATAGAGGAGGGGATGGGCACTGAAGCTTTCTTT
CASSIEEGMGTEAFF
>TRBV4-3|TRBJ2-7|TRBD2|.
TGCGCCAGCAGCCTCAGGGGCCCCACTAGCGGGGGGACCTACGAGCAGTACTTC
CASSLRGPTSGGTYEQYF
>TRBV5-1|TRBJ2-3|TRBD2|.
TGCGCCAGCAGCTCAGGACTAGCGGGAGGAGGAGATACGCAGTATTTT
CASSSGLAGGGDTQYF
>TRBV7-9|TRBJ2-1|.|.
TGTGCCAGCAGCTCAGGTACCAGGCTGGACAATGAGCAGTTCTTC
CASSSGTRLDNEQFF
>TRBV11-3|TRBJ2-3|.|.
TGTGCCAGCAGCCCGTTGCGGGATCAAGAAGATACGCAGTATTTT
CASSPLRDQEDTQYF
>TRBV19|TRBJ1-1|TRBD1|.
TGTGCCAGCAGACAGGACAGGGGTATGGCTGAAGCTTTCTTT
CASRQDRGMAEAFF
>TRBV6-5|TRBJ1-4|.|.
TGTGCCAGCAGTTACGGGAGGGGGTACGAAAAACTGTTTTTT
CASSYGRGYEKLFF
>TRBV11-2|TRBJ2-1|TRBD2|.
TGTGCCAGCAGCTCTCGACTAGCGGGAGACAATGAGCAGTTCTTC
CASSSRLAGDNEQFF
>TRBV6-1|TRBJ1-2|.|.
TGTGCCAGCAGTGAAAGTCACCTCGGGAATGGCTACACCTTC
CASSESHLGNGYTF
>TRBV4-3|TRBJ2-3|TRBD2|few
TGCGCCAGCAGCCAGTGGGGGAGGGCCGTGGATACGCAGTATTTT
CASSQWGRAVDTQYF
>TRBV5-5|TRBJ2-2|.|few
TGTGCCAGCAGCTTGGGACGGAGGAGTACCGGGGAGCTGTTTTTT
CASSLGRRSTGELFF